The rows below give T cell receptor delta chains drawn from one sample of a study of Vδ1+ human thymocytes. TCRdb reanalysed the multiplex PCR reads via CATT. The sample lists roughly 55,000 delta-chain clones; more than 15% were seen once. Material for sequencing was Vdelta1+ gamma-delta thymocytes from the thymus. The receptors were sampled from a boy under two years old who had congenital heart surgery. The CDR3 runs from the conserved cysteine through the conserved F or W. A D gene is named only where the DNA matches it firmly. Rows may omit the clone size; those that give it use once, few, many or a size class.

>few|TRDV1|TRDD3|TRDJ1
CALGGFLPTLGDTTDKLIF
TGTGCTCTTGGGGGATTCCTTCCTACACTGGGGGATACTACCGATAAACTCATCTTT
>once|TRDV1|TRDD3|TRDJ1
CALGENSPGGYDLYTDKLIF
TGTGCTCTTGGGGAAAATTCTCCGGGGGGATACGATCTGTACACCGATAAACTCATCTTT
>NA|TRDV1|NA|TRDJ1
CALGDSSPVLDTDKLIF
TGTGCTCTTGGGGACTCTTCCCCAGTTCTGGACACCGATAAACTCATCTTT
>NA|TRAV29/DV5|TRDD3|TRDJ1
CAASESTRPSIYWGIGPDKLTF
TGTGCAGCAAGCGAATCCACACGGCCTTCTATATACTGGGGGATCGGGCCCGATAAACTCACCTTT
>few|TRDV1|NA|TRDJ1
CALGENRLGTDKLIF
TGTGCTCTTGGGGAGAACCGGCTGGGTACCGATAAACTCATCTTT
>NA|TRDV1|NA|TRDJ1
CALGETIHWVKLIF
TGTGCTCTTGGGGAAACTATCCACTGGGTAAAACTCATCTTT
>few|TRDV1|TRDD3|TRDJ1
CALGPLSWITGGWSRYGDKLIF
TGTGCTCTTGGCCCCCTCTCCTGGATCACTGGGGGATGGAGTCGGTACGGCGATAAACTCATCTTT
>few|TRDV1|TRDD3|TRDJ1
CALGELAPYLPPLLGVCTDKLIF
TGTGCTCTTGGGGAACTAGCCCCCTACCTTCCACCCCTACTGGGGGTTTGTACCGATAAACTCATCTTT
>few|TRDV1|NA|TRDJ1
CALGEPRSSPSTDKLIF
TGTGCTCTTGGGGAACCCCGGTCTTCCCCGTCAACAGATAAACTCATCTTT
>NA|TRDV1|TRDD3|TRDJ1
CALARTFPGGPYTDKLIF
TGTGCTCTTGCAAGAACTTTTCCTGGGGGTCCCTACACCGATAAACTCATCTTT
>NA|TRDV1|TRDD3|TRDJ1
CALGELVGNQRADWGYKPYTDKLIF
TGTGCTCTTGGGGAACTTGTTGGAAACCAACGAGCCGACTGGGGATACAAGCCGTACACCGATAAACTCATCTTT
>NA|TRDV1|TRDD3|TRDJ1
CALGDFPGASSGTGGTYQRKLIF
TGTGCTCTTGGGGATTTCCCGGGTGCTTCCTCTGGGACTGGGGGGACTTATCAACGTAAACTCATCTTT
>few|TRDV1|TRDD3|TRDJ1
CALGELPPINPGGFSDKLIF
TGTGCTCTTGGGGAACTCCCACCTATCAATCCTGGGGGATTCTCAGATAAACTCATCTTT
>NA|TRDV1|TRDD3|TRDJ1
CALGPPRAPRGTGGNTDKLIF
TGTGCTCTTGGCCCACCCAGGGCCCCCCGCGGTACTGGGGGAAACACCGATAAACTCATCTTT
>few|TRDV2|TRDD3|TRDJ1
CACDTEGLGDTRHTDKLIF
TGTGCCTGTGACACCGAGGGGCTGGGGGATACGCGGCACACCGATAAACTCATCTTT
>NA|TRDV1|NA|TRDJ1
CALGSTSPVTGDLNTDKLIF
TGTGCTCTTGGGTCCACTTCCCCGGTGACGGGGGACCTTAACACCGATAAACTCATCTTT
>NA|TRDV1|TRDD3|TRDJ1
CALGELSPTAGGFRYTDKLIF
TGTGCTCTTGGGGAACTGAGTCCCACCGCTGGGGGATTTAGATACACCGATAAACTCATCTTT
>few|TRDV1|TRDD3|TRDJ1
CALGELLLLGDTSYTDKLIF
TGTGCTCTTGGGGAACTGCTACTTCTGGGGGATACGTCGTACACCGATAAACTCATCTTT
>few|TRDV1|TRDD3|TRDJ1
CALGNSLPRVLGDAADKLIF
TGTGCTCTTGGGAACAGCCTACCCAGGGTACTGGGGGATGCTGCCGATAAACTCATCTTT
>NA|TRDV1|TRDD3|TRDJ1
CALGELPLLYWGTPYTDKLIF
TGTGCTCTTGGGGAACTGCCCCTACTTTACTGGGGGACCCCGTACACCGATAAACTCATCTTT
>NA|TRDV1|TRDD3|TRDJ1
CALGKDIRDGGYANTDKLIF
TGTGCTCTTGGGAAGGACATCCGCGATGGGGGATACGCGAACACCGATAAACTCATCTTT
>NA|TRDV1|TRDD3|TRDJ1
CALGELPRLYWGLYTDKLIF
TGTGCTCTTGGGGAACTCCCTAGATTGTACTGGGGGTTGTACACCGATAAACTCATCTTT
>NA|TRDV1|NA|TRDJ1
CALGELRYSPWGWYTDKLIF
TGTGCTCTTGGGGAACTTCGGTACTCCCCTTGGGGGTGGTACACCGATAAACTCATCTTT
>NA|TRDV1|NA|TRDJ1
CALGELCTPRSNDKLIF
TGTGCTCTTGGGGAACTATGTACACCCCGCTCTAACGATAAACTCATCTTT
>few|TRDV1|NA|TRDJ1
CALGRRGSYTDKLIF
TGTGCTCTTGGGAGGAGGGGCTCGTACACCGATAAACTCATCTTT
>NA|TRDV1|TRDD2|TRDJ1
CALGELPAFLDPSYTDKLIF
TGTGCTCTTGGGGAACTCCCGGCCTTCCTCGACCCTTCTTACACCGATAAACTCATCTTT
>NA|TRDV1|TRDD3|TRDJ1
CALEEVYWGKNTDKLIF
TGTGCTCTTGAGGAGGTGTACTGGGGGAAGAACACCGATAAACTCATCTTT
>NA|TRDV1|TRDD3|TRDJ1
CALGPTPSVTGGYTDKLIF
TGTGCTCTTGGGCCCACGCCCAGTGTTACTGGGGGATACACCGATAAACTCATCTTT
>NA|TRDV1|TRDD3|TRDJ2
CALGELRGMITGGEALTAQLFF
TGTGCTCTTGGGGAACTGAGGGGAATGATTACTGGGGGGGAAGCTTTGACAGCACAACTCTTCTTT
>NA|TRAV29/DV5|TRDD2|TRDJ1
CAASAPSYLVHDKLIF
TGTGCAGCAAGCGCGCCTTCCTACCTCGTACATGATAAACTCATCTTT
>few|TRDV1|TRDD2|TRDJ1
CALGERCWITSYCTDKLIF
TGTGCTCTTGGGGAACGCTGTTGGATTACTTCCTATTGTACCGATAAACTCATCTTT
>NA|TRDV1|NA|TRDJ1
CALGELGIYTDKLIF
TGTGCTCTTGGGGAACTAGGAATCTACACCGATAAACTCATCTTT
>NA|TRDV1|TRDD3|TRDJ1
CALGELEKAGGQYTDKLIF
TGTGCTCTTGGGGAACTAGAAAAAGCTGGGGGTCAGTACACCGATAAACTCATCTTT
>few|TRDV1|NA|TRDJ1
CALGNPPFPPGGTDKLIF
TGTGCTCTTGGGAATCCCCCCTTCCCCCCAGGGGGCACCGATAAACTCATCTTT
>NA|TRDV1|TRDD3|TRDJ1
CALGETRHLLLGDTRCDKLIF
TGTGCTCTTGGGGAAACCCGGCACCTTTTACTGGGGGATACGCGGTGCGATAAACTCATCTTT
>few|TRDV1|TRDD2|TRDJ1
CALGEIAFLLVLGADKLIF
TGTGCTCTTGGGGAAATTGCCTTCCTACTCGTCCTGGGGGCCGATAAACTCATCTTT
>few|TRDV1|TRDD3|TRDJ1
CALGLKIHGGYADTDKLIF
TGTGCTCTTGGTCTAAAGATCCACGGGGGATACGCCGACACCGATAAACTCATCTTT
>few|TRDV1|TRDD3|TRDJ2
CALGDPAWGETAQLFF
TGTGCTCTTGGGGACCCGGCCTGGGGGGAGACAGCACAACTCTTCTTT
>few|TRDV2|TRDD3|TRDJ1
CACDTGGYGRTDKLIF
TGTGCCTGTGACACTGGGGGATATGGACGGACCGATAAACTCATCTTT
>NA|TRDV1|TRDD3|TRDJ1
CALGEQSFGGYEVGTDKLIF
TGTGCTCTTGGGGAACAGTCTTTTGGGGGATACGAGGTCGGCACCGATAAACTCATCTTT
>NA|TRDV1|TRDD3|TRDJ1
CALGELGGSYWGNTDKLIF
TGTGCTCTTGGGGAACTAGGAGGCAGCTACTGGGGGAACACCGATAAACTCATCTTT
>few|TRDV1|TRDD3|TRDJ1
CALLFYGIKGDTLYTDKLIF
TGTGCTCTGCTGTTCTACGGTATTAAGGGGGATACGCTGTACACCGATAAACTCATCTTT
>NA|TRDV1|TRDD3|TRDJ1
CALGILPKGDTRNTHFNSYTDRLIF
TGTGCTCTTGGGATTCTTCCTAAGGGGGATACGCGTAACACCCATTTTAACTCGTACACCGATAGACTCATCTTT
>NA|TRDV1|NA|TRDJ1
CALGEPKRPSPTEEAKLIF
TGTGCTCTTGGGGAACCCAAACGGCCTTCCCCCACCGAGGAGGCTAAACTCATCTTT
>few|TRDV1|TRDD3|TRDJ1
CALGEQPRTGIHSELGVYSKLIF
TGTGCTCTTGGGGAACAACCCCGGACCGGGATCCATAGTGAGCTGGGGGTTTACTCTAAACTCATCTTT